This TCR beta chain originates from a study of blood T cell repertoires in COVID-19. Measured with immunoSEQ multiplex PCR; TCRdb has only the in-frame clones, and not every one. The data contain hundreds of thousands of clones, 75% to 90% of them seen just once; the ten biggest clones take up more than 4%. A PCR-confirmed or clinician-diagnosed COVID-19 case had contacted exposed participants within 2 weeks of entry. Looked up from germline, CDR1 is SGHAT and CDR2 is FQNNGV. The CDR3 is 14 residues long. The germline V and J ends were trimmed by 1 base and 5 bases, with 9 bases remaining between them. A word on this clone: Other DNA variants within this sample encode the same CDR3.

This sequence was found in a woman in her twenties or thirties who had been exposed to COVID-19. The sample taken for sequencing was PBMCs or T cells enriched from blood (not recorded which). The chain couples TRBV11-2 to TRBJ2-1; tentatively, D is TRBD1 (6 bases). CDR3 sequence: CASSLVGAHNEQFF. Here the CDR3 DNA reads TGTGCCAGCAGCTTAGTGGGGGCCCACAATGAGCAGTTCTTC.